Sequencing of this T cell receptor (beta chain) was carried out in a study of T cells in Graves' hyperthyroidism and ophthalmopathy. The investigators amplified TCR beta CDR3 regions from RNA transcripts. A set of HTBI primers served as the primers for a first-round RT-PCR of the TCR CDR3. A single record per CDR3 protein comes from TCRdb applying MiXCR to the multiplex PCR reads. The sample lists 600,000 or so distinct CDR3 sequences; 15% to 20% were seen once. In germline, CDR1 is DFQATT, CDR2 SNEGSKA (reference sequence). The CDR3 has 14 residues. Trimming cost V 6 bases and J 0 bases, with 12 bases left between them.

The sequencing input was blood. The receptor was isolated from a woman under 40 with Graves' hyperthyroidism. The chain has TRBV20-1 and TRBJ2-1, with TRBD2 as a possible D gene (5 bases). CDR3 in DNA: TGCAGTGCGACGAGCGGCCCCTCCTACAATGAGCAGTTCTTC. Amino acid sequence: CSATSGPSYNEQFF.